These 15 T cell receptor beta chains share one sample of origin, sequenced in a study of PD-L1 blockade in urothelial cancer. TCRdb's table, derived via immunoSEQ multiplex PCR, lists solely in-frame clones and lacks some. The table records approximately 50,000 clones, 80% to 90% of them present only once. Time point of the sample: pretreatment peripheral blood. Sequenced material: PBMCs, taken around atezolizumab (anti-PD-L1) treatment. These receptors were obtained from a man between 70 and 80 years old with urothelial cancer.

There are a few counts of this clone. This chain links TRBV29-1 with TRBJ1-2; D gene uncertain. V lost 1 base and J 8 bases, leaving 11 bases between the germline ends. Germline values: CDR1 SQVTM, CDR2 ANQGSEA. This CDR3 is built from 12 residues. The CDR3 sequence: CSVEGTLRGYTF. CDR3 sequence (DNA): TGCAGCGTTGAAGGTACCTTACGGGGCTACACCTTC.

This sequence joins TRBV2 and TRBJ1-2; D might be TRBD1 (6 bases). Germline V gene sequence: CDR1 SNHLY, CDR2 FYNNEI. V dropped 6 bases and J dropped 7 bases, with 21 bases sitting between them. CDR3 size: 15 residues. The CDR3 DNA reads TGTGCCAGCAGCGCCTCCGGGGGGGACAAGGGTGGCTACACCTTC. The encoded protein is CASSASGGDKGGYTF.

The DNA for the CDR3 is TGTGCCAGCAGCGTAGGGGTAAGCCAGGGGATTCACTATGGCTACACCTTC. Its translation: CASSVGVSQGIHYGYTF. The chain employs TRBV9 and TRBJ1-2, with D possibly TRBD1 on 6 matching bases. V lost 0 bases and J lost 3, with 18 bases in between. CDR1 and CDR2 from the germline V gene are SGDLS and YYNGEE. The CDR3 loop spans 17 amino acids.

This chain joins TRBV5-1 and TRBJ2-7, with 11 positions matching TRBD1. The J segment lost 6 bases and the V segment lost 3 bases, leaving 5 bases of the junction unmatched. Looked up from germline, CDR1 is SGHRS and CDR2 is YFSETQ. There are 14 residues in the CDR3. DNA of the CDR3: TGCGCCAGCAGCTCCCGGGACAGGGGGGGCGAGCAGTACTTC. Its protein product is CASSSRDRGGEQYF.

The rearrangement links TRBV28 to TRBJ1-2; no definite D call. This CDR3 has 13 residues. V was clipped by 7 bases and J by 5 bases, with 14 bases between them. Germline V lookup: CDR1 MDHEN, CDR2 SYDVKM. The CDR3 DNA reads TGTGCCAGCACCCGGCTAGGGAGGTATGGCTACACCTTC. Translated, it gives CASTRLGRYGYTF.

V is TRBV10-3 and J is TRBJ2-5; 9 bases agree with TRBD2. The germline gives CDR1 ENHRY, CDR2 SYGVKD. The CDR3 is made up of 14 amino acids. Unmatched junction bases numbered 9, after V lost 4 bases and J lost 9 bases. The CDR3 protein is CAISGLAEVSAQYF. The CDR3 coding sequence is TGTGCCATCAGTGGACTAGCGGAGGTGTCGGCCCAGTACTTC.

This chain uses TRBV6-5 with TRBJ2-5; 7 bases are shared with TRBD1. Germline CDR1 MNHEY, CDR2 SVGAGI. CDR3 length equals 15 residues. The J segment lost 3 bases and the V segment lost 11 bases, leaving 15 bases of the junction unmatched. The DNA of the CDR3 is TGTGCCTCCTACCCCACAGGGGAAGGGAAAGAGACCCAGTACTTC. Translating gives CASYPTGEGKETQYF.

The chain couples TRBV4-2 to TRBJ1-5; 8 positions agree with TRBD1. CDR3 length equals 18 residues. Germline V gene lookup returns CDR1 LGHNA and CDR2 YNFKEQ. J was trimmed by 2 bases and V by 1 base; bases with no gene match: 10. The CDR3 nucleotides are TGTGCCAGCAGCCAAGGCTCCCAGGGGGCGTCGGGCAATCAGCCCCAGCATTTT. Amino acids: CASSQGSQGASGNQPQHF.

The chain recombines TRBV7-3 with TRBJ1-2, with unresolved D. The CDR3 loop spans 15 amino acids. Between the trimmed V and J ends, which lost 4 bases and 6 bases, there was a span of 18 bases. Germline CDR1 reads SGHTA; CDR2 reads FQGTGA. The CDR3: CASSSSSGRSDGYTF. The DNA for the CDR3 is TGTGCCAGCAGCTCTTCAAGTGGGCGTTCGGATGGCTACACCTTC.

This clone has a handful of counts. The rearrangement uses TRBV28 and TRBJ2-5; D possibly corresponds to TRBD2 (5 bases). The germline V gene encodes CDR1 MDHEN and CDR2 SYDVKM. V was cut by 2 bases and J by 7 bases, with 14 bases left in between. The CDR3 is made up of 14 amino acids. The CDR3 sequence is CASSLPRVGATQYF. The CDR3 DNA follows: TGTGCCAGCAGTTTACCGAGGGTAGGCGCGACCCAGTACTTC. Using reference TRBV28 and TRBJ2-5 for the parts outside the CDR3, the full variable domain is DVKVTQSSRYLVKRTGEKVFLECVQDMDHENMFWYRQDPGLGLRLIYFSYDVKMKEKGDIPEGYSVSREKKERFSLILESASTNQTSMYLCASSLPRVGATQYFGPGTRLLVL.

This clone was picked up one time. The chain couples TRBV27 to TRBJ2-3, with 9 bases lining up with TRBD2. Germline assignment: CDR1 MNHEY and CDR2 SMNVEV (reference sequence). The junction had 13 bases not matched to a gene; V was cut back by 0 bases and J by 3 bases. This CDR3 is built from 19 residues. CDR3 bases: TGTGCCAGCAGTTTATCCGTAGCGGGAGTAGGGAGATTGACAGATACGCAGTATTTT. This codes for CASSLSVAGVGRLTDTQYF.

V usage is TRBV4-1 and J usage is TRBJ1-6; perhaps TRBD1 as D (6 bases). With 6 bases removed from V and 7 bases from J, the gap between germline ends came to 19 bases. This CDR3 contains 16 residues. CDR1 is MGHRA, CDR2 YSYEKL, per germline. CDR3 amino acids: CASRGAVGNQNSPLHF. The DNA of the CDR3 is TGCGCCAGCAGGGGGGCGGTGGGTAATCAGAATTCACCCCTCCACTTT.

The genes are TRBV2 and TRBJ2-2; 8 bases are shared with TRBD2. Germline V gene data show CDR1 as SNHLY and CDR2 as FYNNEI. There are 18 residues in the CDR3. With V trimmed by 4 bases and J by 1 base, 11 bases remained unmatched. Here the CDR3 reads CASSGPRAGGENTGELFF. The CDR3 DNA sequence: TGTGCCAGCAGTGGTCCCAGGGCGGGAGGAGAGAACACCGGGGAGCTGTTTTTT.

The rearrangement uses TRBV27 and TRBJ2-7, with 9 bases lining up with TRBD1. The CDR3 spans 14 residues. V dropped 5 bases and J dropped 6; count of bases not matched to a gene: 8. The V gene's germline CDR1 is MNHEY and CDR2 SMNVEV (reference sequence). The CDR3 loop is CASSLRTGAGEQYF. CDR3 coding DNA: TGTGCCAGCAGTCTACGGACAGGGGCGGGCGAGCAGTACTTC.

This clone showed up just once. The V and J genes are TRBV9 and TRBJ2-5; D gene uncertain. The CDR3 is 16 residues long. Trimming removed 0 bases at V and 1 base at J, with 13 bases between. The V gene's germline CDR1 is SGDLS and CDR2 YYNGEE. CDR3 coding DNA: TGTGCCAGCAGCGTAGGAGCTCCTGCTTTCCAAGAGACCCAGTACTTC. It codes for CASSVGAPAFQETQYF.